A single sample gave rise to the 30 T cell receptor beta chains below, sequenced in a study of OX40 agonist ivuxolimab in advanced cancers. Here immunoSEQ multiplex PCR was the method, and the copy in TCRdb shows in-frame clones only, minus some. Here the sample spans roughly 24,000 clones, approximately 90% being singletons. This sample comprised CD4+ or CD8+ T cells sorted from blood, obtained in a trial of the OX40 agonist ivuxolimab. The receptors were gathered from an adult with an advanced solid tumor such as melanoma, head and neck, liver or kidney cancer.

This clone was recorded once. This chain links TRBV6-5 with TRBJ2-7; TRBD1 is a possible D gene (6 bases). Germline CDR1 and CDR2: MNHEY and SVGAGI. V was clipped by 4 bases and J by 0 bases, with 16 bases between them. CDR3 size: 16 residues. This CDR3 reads CASSLRIRGSSYEQYF. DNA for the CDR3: TGTGCCAGCAGTTTGAGAATCAGGGGTAGCTCCTACGAGCAGTACTTC.

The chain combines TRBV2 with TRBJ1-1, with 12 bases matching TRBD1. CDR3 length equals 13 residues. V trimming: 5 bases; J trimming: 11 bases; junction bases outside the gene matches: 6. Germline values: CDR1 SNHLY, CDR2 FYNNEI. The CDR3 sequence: CASSFGTGGEAFF. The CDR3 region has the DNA TGTGCCAGCAGTTTCGGGACAGGGGGCGAGGCTTTCTTT.

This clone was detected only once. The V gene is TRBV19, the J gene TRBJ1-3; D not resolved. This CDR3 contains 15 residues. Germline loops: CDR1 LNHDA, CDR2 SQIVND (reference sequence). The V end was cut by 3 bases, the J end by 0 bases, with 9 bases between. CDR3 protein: CASSMLESSGNTIYF. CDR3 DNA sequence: TGTGCCAGTAGTATGTTGGAGAGCTCTGGAAACACCATATATTTT.

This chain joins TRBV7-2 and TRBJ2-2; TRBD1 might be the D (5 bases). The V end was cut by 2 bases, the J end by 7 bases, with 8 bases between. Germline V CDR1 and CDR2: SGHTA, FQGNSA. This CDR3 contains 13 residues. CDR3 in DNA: TGTGCCAGCAGCTTATCAGGGCTCGGGGAGCTGTTTTTT. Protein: CASSLSGLGELFF.

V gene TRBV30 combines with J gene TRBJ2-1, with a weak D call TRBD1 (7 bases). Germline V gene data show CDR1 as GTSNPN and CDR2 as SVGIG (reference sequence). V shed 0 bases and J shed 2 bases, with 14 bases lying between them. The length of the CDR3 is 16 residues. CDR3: CAWSVWGDRAYNEQFF. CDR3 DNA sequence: TGTGCCTGGAGTGTATGGGGGGACAGAGCCTACAATGAGCAGTTCTTC.

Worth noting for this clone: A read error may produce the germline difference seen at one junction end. CDR3 in DNA: TGTGCCGGCAGCTTGACAGGGGCTATGGGCTACACCTTC. Translating gives CAGSLTGAMGYTF. This chain links TRBV7-2 with TRBJ1-2; TRBD1 aligns across 8 bases. Germline CDR1 is SGHTA and CDR2 is FQGNSA. CDR3 length equals 13 residues.

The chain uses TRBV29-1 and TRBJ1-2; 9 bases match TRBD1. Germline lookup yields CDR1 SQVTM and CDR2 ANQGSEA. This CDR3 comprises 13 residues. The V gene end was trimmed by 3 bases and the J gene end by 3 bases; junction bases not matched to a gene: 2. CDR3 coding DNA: TGCAGCGTTGATGGACAGGGGTACTATGGCTACACCTTC. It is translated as CSVDGQGYYGYTF.

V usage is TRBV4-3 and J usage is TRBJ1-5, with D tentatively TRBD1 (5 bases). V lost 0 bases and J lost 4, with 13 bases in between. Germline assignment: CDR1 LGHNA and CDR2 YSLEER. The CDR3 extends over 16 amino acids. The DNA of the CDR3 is TGCGCCAGCAGCCAAGAGGGCCTGGGGGGAAATCAGCCCCAGCATTTT. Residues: CASSQEGLGGNQPQHF.

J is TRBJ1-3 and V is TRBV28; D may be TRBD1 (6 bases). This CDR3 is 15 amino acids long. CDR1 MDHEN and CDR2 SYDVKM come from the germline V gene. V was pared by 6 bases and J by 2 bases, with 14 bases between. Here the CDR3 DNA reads TGTGCCAGCAGATCAGGGGTATTAACTGGAAACACCATATATTTT. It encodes CASRSGVLTGNTIYF. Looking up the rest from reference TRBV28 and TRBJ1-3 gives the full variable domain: DVKVTQSSRYLVKRTGEKVFLECVQDMDHENMFWYRQDPGLGLRLIYFSYDVKMKEKGDIPEGYSVSREKKERFSLILESASTNQTSMYLCASRSGVLTGNTIYFGEGSWLTVV.

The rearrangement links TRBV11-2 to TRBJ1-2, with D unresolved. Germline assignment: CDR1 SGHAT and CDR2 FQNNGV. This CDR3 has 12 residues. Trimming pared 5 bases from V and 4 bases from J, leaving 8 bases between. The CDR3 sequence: CASSVGGYGYTF. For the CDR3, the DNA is TGTGCCAGCAGCGTCGGCGGCTATGGCTACACCTTC.

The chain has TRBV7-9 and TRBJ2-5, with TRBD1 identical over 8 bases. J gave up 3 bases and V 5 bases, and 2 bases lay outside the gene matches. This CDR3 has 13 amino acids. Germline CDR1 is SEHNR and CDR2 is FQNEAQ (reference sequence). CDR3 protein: CASSKQGEETQYF. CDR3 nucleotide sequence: TGTGCCAGCAGCAAACAGGGGGAAGAGACCCAGTACTTC.

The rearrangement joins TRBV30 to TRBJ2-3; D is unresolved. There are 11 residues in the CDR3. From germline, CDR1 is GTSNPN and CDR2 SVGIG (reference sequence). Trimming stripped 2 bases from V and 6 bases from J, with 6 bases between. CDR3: CAWSPRDTQYF. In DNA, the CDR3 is TGTGCCTGGAGTCCCAGGGATACGCAGTATTTT.

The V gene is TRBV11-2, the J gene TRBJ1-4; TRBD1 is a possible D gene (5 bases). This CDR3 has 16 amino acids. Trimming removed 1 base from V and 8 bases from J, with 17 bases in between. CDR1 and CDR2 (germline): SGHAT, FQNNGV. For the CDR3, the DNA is TGTGCCAGCAGCTTAGGACCCTGGGGGAGAGGCGAAAAACTGTTTTTT. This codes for CASSLGPWGRGEKLFF.

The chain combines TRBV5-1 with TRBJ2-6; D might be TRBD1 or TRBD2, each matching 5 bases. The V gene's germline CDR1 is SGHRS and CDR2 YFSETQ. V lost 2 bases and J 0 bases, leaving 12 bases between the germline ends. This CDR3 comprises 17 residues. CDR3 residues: CASSLRDGNSGANVLTF. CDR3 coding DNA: TGCGCCAGCAGCTTACGGGACGGAAACTCTGGGGCCAACGTCCTGACTTTC.

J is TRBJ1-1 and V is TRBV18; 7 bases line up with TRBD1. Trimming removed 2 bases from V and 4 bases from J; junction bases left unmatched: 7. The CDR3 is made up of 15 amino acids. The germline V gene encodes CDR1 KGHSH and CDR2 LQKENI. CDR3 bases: TGTGCCAGCTCACCAGCGACAGGGCCGAGCACTGAAGCTTTCTTT. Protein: CASSPATGPSTEAFF.

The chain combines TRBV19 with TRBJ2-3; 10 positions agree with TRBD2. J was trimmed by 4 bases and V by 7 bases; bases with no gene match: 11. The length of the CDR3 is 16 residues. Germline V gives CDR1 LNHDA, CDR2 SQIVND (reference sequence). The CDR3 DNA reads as TGTGCCAGTATTCCCAGCGGGAGGGCCCCGGCAGATACGCAGTATTTT. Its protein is CASIPSGRAPADTQYF.

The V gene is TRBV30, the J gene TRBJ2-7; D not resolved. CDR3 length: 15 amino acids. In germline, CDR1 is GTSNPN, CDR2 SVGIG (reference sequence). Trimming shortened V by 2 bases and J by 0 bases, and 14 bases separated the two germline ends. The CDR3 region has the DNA TGTGCCTGGAGTACCCCGGGCTACAGCTCCTACGAGCAGTACTTC. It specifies CAWSTPGYSSYEQYF.

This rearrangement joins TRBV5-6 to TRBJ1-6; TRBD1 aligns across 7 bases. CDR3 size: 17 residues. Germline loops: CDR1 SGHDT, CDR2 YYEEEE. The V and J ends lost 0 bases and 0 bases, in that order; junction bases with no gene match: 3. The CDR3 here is CASSLVSGGSYNSPLHF. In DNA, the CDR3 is TGTGCCAGCAGCTTGGTCTCAGGGGGCTCCTATAATTCACCCCTCCACTTT.

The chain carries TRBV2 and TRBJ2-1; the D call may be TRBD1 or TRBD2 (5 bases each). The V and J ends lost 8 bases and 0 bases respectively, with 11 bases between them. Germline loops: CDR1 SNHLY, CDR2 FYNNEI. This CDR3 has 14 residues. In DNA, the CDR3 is TGTGCCAGCTTTAGCGACAGCTCCTACAATGAGCAGTTCTTC. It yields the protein CASFSDSSYNEQFF.

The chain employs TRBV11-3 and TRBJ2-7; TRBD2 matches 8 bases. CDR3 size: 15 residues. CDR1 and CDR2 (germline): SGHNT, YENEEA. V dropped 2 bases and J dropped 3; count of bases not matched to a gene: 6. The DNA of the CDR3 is TGTGCCAGCAGCTTAAGAAGCGGGGGAAACTACGAGCAGTACTTC. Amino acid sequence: CASSLRSGGNYEQYF.

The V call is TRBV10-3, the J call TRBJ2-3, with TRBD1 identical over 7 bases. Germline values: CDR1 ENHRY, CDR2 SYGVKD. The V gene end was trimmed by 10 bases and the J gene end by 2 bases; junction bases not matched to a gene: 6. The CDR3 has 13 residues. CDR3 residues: CANSRGFTDTQYF. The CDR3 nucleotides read TGTGCCAACTCCAGGGGGTTCACAGATACGCAGTATTTT.

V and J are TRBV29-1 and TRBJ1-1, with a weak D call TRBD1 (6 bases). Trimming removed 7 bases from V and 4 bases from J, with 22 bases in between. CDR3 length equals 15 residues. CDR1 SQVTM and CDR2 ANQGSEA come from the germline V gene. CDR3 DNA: TGCAGCGCCAACCCGCTCCGGGGGCGGACCACTGAAGCTTTCTTT. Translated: CSANPLRGRTTEAFF.

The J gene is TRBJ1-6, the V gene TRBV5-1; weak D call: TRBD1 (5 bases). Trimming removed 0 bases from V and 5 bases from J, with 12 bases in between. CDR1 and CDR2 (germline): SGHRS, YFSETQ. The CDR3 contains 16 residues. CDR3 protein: CASSLDGQGNNSPLHF. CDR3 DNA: TGCGCCAGCAGCTTGGACGGGCAGGGAAATAATTCACCCCTCCACTTT.

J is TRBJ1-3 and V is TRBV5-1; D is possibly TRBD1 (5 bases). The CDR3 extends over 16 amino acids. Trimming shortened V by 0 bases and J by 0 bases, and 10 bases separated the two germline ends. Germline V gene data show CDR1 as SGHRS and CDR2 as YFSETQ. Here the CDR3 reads CASSLGQFDSGNTIYF. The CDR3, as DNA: TGCGCCAGCAGCTTGGGACAGTTCGACTCTGGAAACACCATATATTTT.

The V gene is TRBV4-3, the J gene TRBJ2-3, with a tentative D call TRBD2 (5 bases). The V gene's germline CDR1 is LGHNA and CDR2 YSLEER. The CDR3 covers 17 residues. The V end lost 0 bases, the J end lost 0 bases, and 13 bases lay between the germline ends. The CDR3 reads CASSQDWSGFSTDTQYF. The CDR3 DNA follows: TGCGCCAGCAGCCAAGATTGGTCGGGGTTTAGCACAGATACGCAGTATTTT.

The CDR3 coding sequence is TGCGCCAGCAGCTCGAGACAGGGAGAGAACACTGAAGCTTTCTTT. Translating gives CASSSRQGENTEAFF. The chain uses TRBV5-1 and TRBJ1-1, with 7 nucleotides matching TRBD1. The V gene's germline CDR1 is SGHRS and CDR2 YFSETQ. The CDR3 is 15 residues long. V shed 3 bases, J shed 1 base, and the junction held 6 bases outside the gene matches. The full variable domain, its missing parts supplied by reference TRBV5-1 and TRBJ1-1, is KAGVTQTPRYLIKTRGQQVTLSCSPISGHRSVSWYQQTPGQGLQFLFEYFSETQRNKGNFPGRFSGRQFSNSRSEMNVSTLELGDSALYLCASSSRQGENTEAFFGQGTRLTVV.

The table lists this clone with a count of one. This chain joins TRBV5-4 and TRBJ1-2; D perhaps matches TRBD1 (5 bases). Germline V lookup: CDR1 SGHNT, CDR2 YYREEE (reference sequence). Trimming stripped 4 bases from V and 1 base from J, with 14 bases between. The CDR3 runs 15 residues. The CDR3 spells CASSPPPQGNYGYTF. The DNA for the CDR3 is TGTGCCAGCAGCCCCCCCCCGCAGGGTAACTATGGCTACACCTTC.

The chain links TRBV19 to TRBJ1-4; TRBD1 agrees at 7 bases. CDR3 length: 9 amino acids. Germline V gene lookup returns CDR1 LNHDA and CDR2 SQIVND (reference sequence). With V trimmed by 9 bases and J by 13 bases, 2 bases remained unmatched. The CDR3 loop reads CASQGVLFF. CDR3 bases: TGTGCCAGCCAGGGGGTACTGTTTTTT.

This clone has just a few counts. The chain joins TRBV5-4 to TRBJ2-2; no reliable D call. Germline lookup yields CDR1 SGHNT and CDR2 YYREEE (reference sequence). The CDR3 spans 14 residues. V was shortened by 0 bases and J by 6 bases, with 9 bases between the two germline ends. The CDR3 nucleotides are TGTGCCAGCAGCTTGGACTCCTCCTCCGGGGAGCTGTTTTTT. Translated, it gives CASSLDSSSGELFF.

The CDR3: CASSSSGRLYNEQFF. CDR3 nucleotides: TGTGCCAGCAGCTCTAGCGGGAGGCTCTACAATGAGCAGTTCTTC. V is TRBV7-8 and J is TRBJ2-1; 11 nucleotides line up with TRBD2. V shed 4 bases, J shed 3 bases, and the junction held 2 bases outside the gene matches. CDR1 is SGHVS and CDR2 is FQNEAQ in the germline V gene. The CDR3 runs to 15 residues.